This entry describes one T cell receptor (beta chain). This study enrolled people aged 18 to 89 from around 25 US geographic areas. The data were taken from a study of blood T cell repertoires in COVID-19. The CDR3 contains 15 residues. Germline V lookup: CDR1 SSHAT, CDR2 FNYEAQ (reference sequence). Trimming took 5 bases from V and 0 from J, leaving 11 bases between them. Authors' processing steps: By means of reference gene primer amplification, nucleated cell counts were estimated. The data were produced by immunoSEQ multiplex PCR, yet TCRdb's version contains in-frame clones alone and is incomplete. V, J and clone size reflect that table, while D and trimming were determined from the DNA. The table shows roughly 240,000 clones, with around 85% occurring only once.

The genes are TRBV7-7 and TRBJ2-1; TRBD2 is a possible D gene (5 bases). The specimen was PBMCs or T cells enriched from blood (not recorded which). The origin of this receptor is a woman between 45 and 65 years old with acute COVID-19. CDR3 sequence reads: CASSMEVSSYNEQFF. Written as DNA, the CDR3 is TGTGCCAGCAGCATGGAGGTGAGCTCCTACAATGAGCAGTTCTTC. The full variable domain, in which reference TRBV7-7 and TRBJ2-1 provide the parts outside the CDR3, is GAGVSQSPRYKVTKRGQDVTLRCDPISSHATLYWYQQALGQGPEFLTYFNYEAQPDKSGLPSDRFSAERPEGSISTLTIQRTEQRDSAMYRCASSMEVSSYNEQFFGPGTRLTVL.